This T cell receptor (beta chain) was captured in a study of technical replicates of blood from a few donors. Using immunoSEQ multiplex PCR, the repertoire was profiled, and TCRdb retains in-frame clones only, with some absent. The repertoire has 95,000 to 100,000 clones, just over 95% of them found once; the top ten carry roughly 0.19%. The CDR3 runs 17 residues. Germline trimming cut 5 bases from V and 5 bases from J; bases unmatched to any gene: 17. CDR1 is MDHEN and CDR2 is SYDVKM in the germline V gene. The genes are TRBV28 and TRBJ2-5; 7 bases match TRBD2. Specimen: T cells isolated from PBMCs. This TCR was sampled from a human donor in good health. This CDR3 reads CASSLPFGFGGSETQYF. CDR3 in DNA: TGTGCCAGCAGTCTACCTTTCGGGTTCGGGGGGTCGGAGACCCAGTACTTC.